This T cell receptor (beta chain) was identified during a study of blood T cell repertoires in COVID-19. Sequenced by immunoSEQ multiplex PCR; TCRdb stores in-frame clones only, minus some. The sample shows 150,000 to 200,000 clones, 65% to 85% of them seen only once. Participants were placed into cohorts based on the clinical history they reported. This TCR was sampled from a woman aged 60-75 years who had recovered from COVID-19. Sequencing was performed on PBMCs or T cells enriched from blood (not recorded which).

The CDR3 bases are TGTGCCAGCAGCGCCCAGGAGGCTGTGGGGGAGCTGTTTTTT. Translation gives CASSAQEAVGELFF. The chain has TRBV25-1 and TRBJ2-2; tentative D call: TRBD2 (5 bases). The CDR3 loop spans 14 amino acids. Germline V CDR1 and CDR2: MGHDK, SYGVNS. The V end was cut by 6 bases, the J end by 8 bases, with 16 bases between. Filled out from reference TRBV25-1 and TRBJ2-2, the complete variable domain reads EADIYQTPRYLVIGTGKKITLECSQTMGHDKMYWYQQDPGMELHLIHYSYGVNSTEKGDLSSESTVSRIRTEHFPLTLESARPSHTSQYLCASSAQEAVGELFFGEGSRLTVL.